These T cell receptor beta chains were read from a single sample in a study of blood T cell repertoires in COVID-19. Method: immunoSEQ multiplex PCR; TCRdb's copy keeps in-frame clones and lacks some. The sample records under 200,000 clones, roughly 78% being singletons. The sample comprised peripheral blood. These receptors were collected from a woman aged 60-75 years with COVID-19, enrolled during active disease. Both conserved end residues are part of each CDR3. D genes are given only for firm matches. Only some rows state a clone size, as once, few, many or a class for expanded clones.

V gene	clone size	J gene	D gene	CDR3 protein	CDR3 DNA
TRBV3-1/TRBV3-2	-	TRBJ2-1	TRBD2	CASSQDLGLAGEDEQFF	TGTGCCAGCAGCCAAGATCTTGGTCTAGCGGGAGAGGATGAGCAGTTCTTC
TRBV9	-	TRBJ2-3	TRBD2	CASSANILAGDTDTQYF	TGTGCCAGCAGCGCCAACATACTAGCGGGGGACACAGATACGCAGTATTTT
TRBV19	-	TRBJ2-4	TRBD1	CAPPTGQGYMPKNIQYF	TGTGCCCCCCCCACTGGACAGGGATATATGCCCAAAAACATTCAGTACTTC
TRBV5-4	-	TRBJ2-3	TRBD2	CASSKELAGGDTQYF	TGTGCCAGCAGCAAGGAACTAGCGGGGGGAGATACGCAGTATTTT
TRBV20-1	-	TRBJ2-1	-	CSAQTGNEQFF	TGCAGTGCTCAAACGGGTAATGAGCAGTTCTTC
TRBV7-8	-	TRBJ2-1	-	CASSRRGHNEQFF	TGTGCCAGCAGTCGGCGGGGCCACAATGAGCAGTTCTTC
TRBV6-6	-	TRBJ1-2	TRBD1	CASSTGQGAAYGYTF	TGTGCCAGCAGTACGGGACAGGGGGCCGCCTATGGCTACACCTTC
TRBV11-2	-	TRBJ2-7	TRBD1	CASSLDQAGGYSYEQYF	TGTGCCAGCAGCTTAGATCAGGCAGGGGGCTACTCCTACGAGCAGTACTTC
TRBV5-4	-	TRBJ2-1	TRBD2	CASSLGLAGVNEQFF	TGTGCCAGCAGCTTGGGACTAGCGGGGGTCAATGAGCAGTTCTTC
TRBV3-1/TRBV3-2	-	TRBJ2-1	TRBD1	CASSQDGGQYNEQFF	TGTGCCAGCAGCCAAGATGGGGGACAGTACAATGAGCAGTTCTTC
TRBV5-1	-	TRBJ2-1	TRBD2	CASSLTLSGRSSDEQFF	TGCGCCAGCAGCTTAACGCTTAGCGGGAGGTCCTCGGATGAGCAGTTCTTC
TRBV6-2/TRBV6-3	-	TRBJ2-1	TRBD2	CASSGPGGSYNEQFF	TGTGCCAGCAGTGGCCCGGGAGGGTCCTACAATGAGCAGTTCTTC
TRBV3-1/TRBV3-2	-	TRBJ2-3	TRBD1	CASSQETGVRTDTQYF	TGTGCCAGCAGCCAGGAGACAGGGGTTCGCACAGATACGCAGTATTTT
TRBV28	-	TRBJ2-7	TRBD1	CASSSVGQGPYEQYF	TGTGCCAGCAGTTCTGTAGGACAGGGACCCTACGAGCAGTACTTC
TRBV28	-	TRBJ2-7	TRBD1	CASPPSTPGGEYEQYF	TGTGCCAGCCCCCCCTCTACCCCAGGGGGCGAATACGAGCAGTACTTC
TRBV6-2/TRBV6-3	-	TRBJ1-5	-	CASSRDRPYSNQPQHF	TGTGCCAGCAGCCGAGACAGGCCTTATAGCAATCAGCCCCAGCATTTT
TRBV14	few	TRBJ2-3	-	CASSQGDVPADTQYF	TGTGCCAGCAGCCAAGGAGATGTACCCGCAGATACGCAGTATTTT
TRBV21-1	-	TRBJ1-2	-	CASSKYPGPNYGYTF	TGTGCCAGCAGCAAATATCCAGGCCCTAACTATGGCTACACCTTC
TRBV2	-	TRBJ2-1	-	CASSRVERNEQFF	TGTGCCAGCAGCCGCGTCGAGCGCAATGAGCAGTTCTTC
TRBV27	-	TRBJ2-6	TRBD2	CASSSQRLAGRPVPGANVLTF	TGTGCCAGCAGTTCCCAGAGACTAGCGGGACGCCCGGTGCCTGGGGCCAACGTCCTGACTTTC
TRBV9	-	TRBJ1-1	TRBD1	CASSFLGQVSVLNTEAFF	TGTGCCAGCAGCTTCCTGGGACAGGTCTCTGTTCTGAACACTGAAGCTTTCTTT
TRBV5-4	-	TRBJ2-7	-	CASSLASFERYEQYF	TGTGCCAGCAGCTTGGCGAGTTTCGAGCGGTACGAGCAGTACTTC
TRBV10-3	-	TRBJ2-4	-	CAISEKSQFEGAKNIQYF	TGTGCCATCAGTGAGAAAAGTCAGTTCGAGGGAGCCAAAAACATTCAGTACTTC
TRBV7-2	-	TRBJ2-3	TRBD2	CASSLTSGDTDTQYF	TGTGCCAGCAGCTTGACTAGCGGGGACACAGATACGCAGTATTTT
TRBV19	-	TRBJ2-2	TRBD2	CASSTSGGPTGELFF	TGTGCCAGTAGTACTAGCGGGGGACCAACCGGGGAGCTGTTTTTT
TRBV24-1	-	TRBJ2-5	TRBD1	CATPKTGVCKPLETQYF	TGTGCCACCCCCAAGACAGGGGTGTGTAAACCCTTAGAGACCCAGTACTTC
TRBV5-5	-	TRBJ2-2	-	CASSQERPGELFF	TGTGCCAGCAGTCAAGAGAGGCCCGGGGAGCTGTTTTTT
TRBV4-1	-	TRBJ2-5	TRBD2	CASSQLDGLAGGGETQYF	TGCGCCAGCAGCCAACTCGATGGACTAGCGGGGGGAGGAGAGACCCAGTACTTC
TRBV18	-	TRBJ2-6	TRBD1	CASSGQATVGANVLTF	TGTGCCAGCTCAGGACAGGCTACCGTTGGGGCCAACGTCCTGACTTTC
TRBV6-5	-	TRBJ2-5	-	CASRGGVGETQYF	TGTGCCAGCAGGGGAGGCGTCGGGGAGACCCAGTACTTC
TRBV28	many	TRBJ1-5	TRBD1	CASRETGLYQPQHF	TGTGCCAGCAGGGAGACAGGGCTATATCAGCCCCAGCATTTT
TRBV5-4	-	TRBJ2-2	-	CASSLGRVLFTGELFF	TGTGCCAGCAGCTTGGGCAGGGTGCTGTTTACCGGGGAGCTGTTTTTT
TRBV3-1/TRBV3-2	-	TRBJ2-2	TRBD2	CASSQASTLAGSTGELFF	TGTGCCAGCAGCCAAGCCAGTACGCTAGCGGGGAGCACCGGGGAGCTGTTTTTT
TRBV27	-	TRBJ1-6	-	CASSLSRQGRSPLHF	TGTGCCAGCAGTTTATCGAGGCAGGGAAGATCACCCCTCCACTTT
TRBV5-3	-	TRBJ1-5	TRBD1	CARSPGQVYQPQHF	TGTGCCAGAAGCCCCGGACAGGTTTATCAGCCCCAGCATTTT
TRBV2	few	TRBJ2-2	TRBD1	CASSTGAYTGELFF	TGTGCCAGCAGTACAGGGGCCTACACCGGGGAGCTGTTTTTT
TRBV6-5	-	TRBJ2-1	TRBD2	CASKASGANEQFF	TGTGCCAGCAAGGCTAGCGGGGCCAATGAGCAGTTCTTC
TRBV5-6	once	TRBJ2-3	TRBD1	CASSFQTGSTDTQYF	TGTGCCAGCAGCTTTCAGACAGGGAGCACAGATACGCAGTATTTT
TRBV7-8	-	TRBJ2-6	-	CASSPPTGTPSGANVLTF	TGTGCCAGCAGCCCGCCCACAGGAACTCCATCTGGGGCCAACGTCCTGACTTTC
TRBV28	few	TRBJ2-7	TRBD1	CASSTGGRSYEQYF	TGTGCCAGCAGTACAGGGGGCAGGTCCTACGAGCAGTACTTC
TRBV5-1	-	TRBJ2-1	TRBD2	CASSRTSGGAYNEQFF	TGCGCCAGCAGCCGAACCAGCGGGGGCGCCTACAATGAGCAGTTCTTC
TRBV2	once	TRBJ2-5	TRBD1	CASRRDRGQETQYF	TGTGCCAGCAGAAGGGACAGGGGCCAAGAGACCCAGTACTTC
TRBV19	once	TRBJ2-1	-	CASSGTGLQREGNEQFF	TGTGCCAGTTCCGGGACAGGGCTTCAGCGGGAGGGTAATGAGCAGTTCTTC
TRBV5-1	-	TRBJ1-1	-	CASRPQGTRGNTEAFF	TGCGCCAGCAGACCCCAGGGAACCAGGGGGAACACTGAAGCTTTCTTT
TRBV7-2	-	TRBJ1-2	-	CASSPLGGADYGYTF	TGTGCCAGCAGCCCGCTGGGGGGGGCCGACTATGGCTACACCTTC
TRBV5-1	-	TRBJ2-1	-	CASSGAGFNEQFF	TGCGCCAGCAGCGGAGCGGGCTTTAATGAGCAGTTCTTC
TRBV5-1	-	TRBJ2-7	TRBD2	CASAWTSGTSYEQYF	TGCGCCAGCGCTTGGACTAGCGGGACCTCCTACGAGCAGTACTTC
TRBV11-2	-	TRBJ2-3	-	CASSLDRVGTDTQYF	TGTGCCAGCAGCTTAGATCGAGTGGGCACAGATACGCAGTATTTT
TRBV5-6	-	TRBJ2-3	TRBD2	CASSLVGLAGRADTQYF	TGTGCCAGCAGCTTGGTAGGGCTAGCGGGCCGGGCAGATACGCAGTATTTT
TRBV7-6	-	TRBJ2-2	-	CASSGRLVGGSRELFF	TGTGCCAGCAGCGGAAGACTAGTGGGAGGAAGCCGGGAGCTGTTTTTT
TRBV28	once	TRBJ1-1	-	CASSRDWNTEAFF	TGTGCCAGCAGTAGGGACTGGAACACTGAAGCTTTCTTT
TRBV5-6	-	TRBJ1-2	-	CASSLVGQWQDGYTF	TGTGCCAGCAGCTTGGTAGGACAGTGGCAGGATGGCTACACCTTC
TRBV19	-	TRBJ2-7	TRBD2	CASSTSGDTYEQYF	TGTGCCAGTTCTACTAGCGGGGATACCTACGAGCAGTACTTC
TRBV6-5	-	TRBJ1-2	-	CASSDRHPYGYTF	TGTGCCAGCAGCGACAGACACCCCTATGGCTACACCTTC
TRBV10-3	-	TRBJ2-2	-	CAISERGREALVTGELFF	TGTGCCATCAGTGAGAGGGGCAGGGAGGCCCTTGTGACCGGGGAGCTGTTTTTT